The clone carrying this TCR beta chain occurred once. Its antigen remains unidentified. The source of the sample is a study of PD-1 blockade in classical Hodgkin lymphoma. General study findings and limits: Nothing has yet pinned down what causes the repertoire differences, possibly disease activity or prior therapy. Relapsed/refractory patients reportedly had lower baseline diversity than newly diagnosed patients.

The CDR3 covers 15 residues. Germline lookup yields CDR1 SNHLY and CDR2 FYNNEI. The V segment lost 6 bases and the J segment 3 bases; nucleotides outside the gene matches: 1. Assay used: immunoSEQ multiplex PCR; TCRdb lists only in-frame clones, some missing. The table shows 20,000 or so clones, with about 91% occurring only once. The sample's time point: newly diagnosed, previously untreated cHL patient sample. Researchers used magnetic negative selection to pull out pure CD4+ T cells from thawed PBMCs. Investigators turned to newly diagnosed, untreated classical Hodgkin lymphoma PBMCs for comparison.

The sequenced sample consisted of CD4+ T cells from blood. The chain uses TRBV2 and TRBJ2-1; TRBD2 agrees at 14 bases. This TCR was sampled from a human donor with classical Hodgkin lymphoma. Here the CDR3 reads CASSGLAGGYNEQFF. The CDR3 nucleotides are TGTGCCAGCAGCGGACTAGCGGGGGGCTACAATGAGCAGTTCTTC.